One and the same sample provided the 21 T cell receptor beta chains below, sequenced in a study of blood T cell repertoires in COVID-19. Method: immunoSEQ multiplex PCR; TCRdb's copy keeps in-frame clones and lacks some. Of hundreds of thousands of clones listed, about 90% are singletons. Source material: PBMCs or T cells enriched from blood (not recorded which). The receptors here all came from a woman aged 25-40 years who had recovered from COVID-19.

The chain carries TRBV27 and TRBJ1-1; D not resolved. Germline V CDR1 and CDR2: MNHEY, SMNVEV (reference sequence). V was shortened by 3 bases and J by 3 bases, with 11 bases between the two germline ends. The CDR3 sequence is 14 residues long. The CDR3 reads CASSFYVSDTEAFF. The CDR3 bases are TGTGCCAGCAGTTTCTACGTTTCGGACACTGAAGCTTTCTTT.

The chain is built from TRBV28 and TRBJ1-5; 7 nucleotides agree with TRBD1. Germline V gives CDR1 MDHEN, CDR2 SYDVKM. V lost 10 bases, J lost 11 bases, and 17 bases stayed unmatched. CDR3 length equals 14 residues. CDR3 sequence: CATVTWTGGPAQHF. The DNA for the CDR3 is TGTGCCACCGTAACTTGGACAGGAGGACCGGCCCAGCATTTT.

This chain joins TRBV5-1 and TRBJ2-6; TRBD2 aligns across 9 bases. The ends lost 4 bases at V and 3 bases at J; junction bases unmatched: 14. This CDR3 has 19 residues. Germline V gives CDR1 SGHRS, CDR2 YFSETQ. The CDR3 reads CASSEVAGGRAGGANVLTF. As DNA, the CDR3 is TGCGCCAGCAGCGAAGTAGCCGGCGGGAGGGCCGGTGGGGCCAACGTCCTGACTTTC.

The chain couples TRBV3-1 (or the pseudogene TRBV3-2) to TRBJ2-5; 7 nucleotides match TRBD1. Germline V CDR1 and CDR2: LGHDT, YNNKEL (reference sequence). The CDR3 runs to 16 residues. V gave up 7 bases and J gave up 4 bases; unmatched junction bases: 15. The CDR3 nucleotides are TGTGCCAGCATCAGGCATAGGGGGCACCAAGTAGAGACCCAGTACTTC. Translating it yields CASIRHRGHQVETQYF.

This clone has only a few counts. The rearrangement joins TRBV9 to TRBJ2-2, with TRBD2 as a possible D gene (6 bases). The germline gives CDR1 SGDLS, CDR2 YYNGEE. With 4 bases removed from V and 1 base from J, the gap between germline ends came to 14 bases. The CDR3 length is 16 residues. CDR3 sequence: CASSPRGSGNTGELFF. Written as DNA, the CDR3 is TGTGCCAGCAGCCCCCGGGGTAGCGGGAACACCGGGGAGCTGTTTTTT. The entire variable domain, with the rest obtained from reference TRBV9 and TRBJ2-2, is as follows: DSGVTQTPKHLITATGQRVTLRCSPRSGDLSVYWYQQSLDQGLQFLIQYYNGEERAKGNILERFSAQQFPDLHSELNLSSLELGDSALYFCASSPRGSGNTGELFFGEGSRLTVL.

This clone showed up just once. V usage is TRBV7-6 and J usage is TRBJ1-3; no clear D gene. Germline CDR1 is SGHVS and CDR2 is FNYEAQ. Between the trimmed V and J ends, which lost 2 bases and 4 bases, there was a span of 12 bases. The CDR3 totals 15 residues. The CDR3 sequence is CASSLCCGFGNTIYF. CDR3 coding DNA: TGTGCCAGCAGCTTATGCTGCGGCTTCGGAAACACCATATATTTT.

The chain is built from TRBV5-4 and TRBJ2-2, with 10 bases that match TRBD2. Germline V CDR1 and CDR2: SGHNT, YYREEE (reference sequence). J gave up 2 bases and V 4 bases, and 8 bases lay outside the gene matches. This CDR3 region has 17 residues. Written as DNA, the CDR3 is TGTGCCAGCAGCCCAGCGGGGGGGGCACTTAACACCGGGGAGCTGTTTTTT. Protein product: CASSPAGGALNTGELFF. The variable domain in full, with the rest retrieved from reference TRBV5-4 and TRBJ2-2, is ETGVTQSPTHLIKTRGQQVTLRCSSQSGHNTVSWYQQALGQGPQFIFQYYREEENGRGNFPPRFSGLQFPNYSSELNVNALELDDSALYLCASSPAGGALNTGELFFGEGSRLTVL.

This chain joins TRBV6-5 and TRBJ1-5; TRBD1 might be the D (6 bases). The V and J ends lost 8 bases and 1 base respectively, with 12 bases between them. The CDR3 is 14 amino acids. Germline lookup yields CDR1 MNHEY and CDR2 SVGAGI. CDR3: CASGTGSSNQPQHF. CDR3 coding DNA: TGTGCCAGCGGAACAGGGTCGAGCAATCAGCCCCAGCATTTT.

The chain joins TRBV27 to TRBJ2-2; 10 positions match TRBD1. CDR3 length: 15 amino acids. Trimming cost V 6 bases and J 6 bases; bases outside gene matches: 7. Germline CDR1 reads MNHEY; CDR2 reads SMNVEV (reference sequence). CDR3 nucleotide sequence: TGTGCCAGCAGCCTCGACAGGGGGCTTTCCGGGGAGCTGTTTTTT. Translated: CASSLDRGLSGELFF.

A single count supports this clone. The CDR3 DNA reads TGTGCCAGCAGCCCTAATAGCGGCGGGGCCTACAATGAGCAGTTCTTC. Its translation: CASSPNSGGAYNEQFF. The chain employs TRBV7-9 and TRBJ2-1; D may be TRBD2 (6 bases). V was clipped by 5 bases and J by 2 bases, with 16 bases between them. The CDR3 is 16 residues long. Germline V gives CDR1 SEHNR, CDR2 FQNEAQ (reference sequence).

This chain connects TRBV5-1 to TRBJ2-3; 7 positions agree with TRBD2. This CDR3 is built from 15 residues. In germline, CDR1 is SGHRS, CDR2 YFSETQ. V was pared by 0 bases and J by 7 bases, with 8 bases of the junction left unmatched. The CDR3 loop is CASSLVAGEGHTQYF. Written as DNA, the CDR3 is TGCGCCAGCAGCTTGGTCGCGGGGGAAGGGCATACGCAGTATTTT. Variable domain in full (rest from reference TRBV5-1 and TRBJ2-3): KAGVTQTPRYLIKTRGQQVTLSCSPISGHRSVSWYQQTPGQGLQFLFEYFSETQRNKGNFPGRFSGRQFSNSRSEMNVSTLELGDSALYLCASSLVAGEGHTQYFGPGTRLTVL.

The gene calls are TRBV28 and TRBJ1-3; no reliable D call. This CDR3 has 14 amino acids. Germline lookup yields CDR1 MDHEN and CDR2 SYDVKM. The V end lost 7 bases, the J end lost 4 bases, and 14 bases lay between the germline ends. The CDR3 region is CASTPWEAGNTIYF. CDR3 sequence (DNA): TGTGCCAGCACGCCTTGGGAGGCAGGAAACACCATATATTTT.

The V call is TRBV5-1, the J call TRBJ1-1; tentatively, D is TRBD1 (6 bases). V lost 3 bases and J lost 1, with 10 bases in between. The germline gives CDR1 SGHRS, CDR2 YFSETQ. CDR3 length: 14 residues. The CDR3 loop reads CASSSQGPNTEAFF. In DNA, the CDR3 is TGCGCCAGCAGCTCACAGGGCCCGAACACTGAAGCTTTCTTT.

The V and J genes are TRBV5-1 and TRBJ2-2; possible D gene TRBD1, 6 bases. The CDR3 length is 18 residues. V lost 0 bases and J lost 6, with 21 bases in between. Germline V gene data show CDR1 as SGHRS and CDR2 as YFSETQ. The CDR3 here is CASSLDVQGTFSAGELFF. The CDR3 DNA sequence: TGCGCCAGCAGCTTGGATGTCCAGGGGACCTTTAGTGCCGGGGAGCTGTTTTTT.

The chain carries TRBV30 and TRBJ2-7; TRBD2 matches 10 bases. V lost 1 base, J lost 11 bases, and 20 bases stayed unmatched. This CDR3 has 17 amino acids. Germline CDR1 and CDR2: GTSNPN and SVGIG (reference sequence). The chain's CDR3 is CAWSGRLAGVLDGRKYF. The CDR3 coding sequence is TGTGCCTGGAGTGGGCGCCTAGCGGGAGTCCTGGACGGGAGGAAGTACTTC.

This clone was detected only a few times. The chain couples TRBV19 to TRBJ2-2, with D possibly matching TRBD2 (5 bases). V shed 9 bases and J shed 5 bases, with 13 bases lying between them. Germline CDR1 is LNHDA and CDR2 is SQIVND (reference sequence). The CDR3 consists of 13 residues. The CDR3 nucleotides read TGTGCCAGCCTGCAGAGGGTGACCGGGGAGCTGTTTTTT. Translated, it gives CASLQRVTGELFF.

This chain uses TRBV3-1 (or the pseudogene TRBV3-2) with TRBJ1-5; 8 nucleotides line up with TRBD1. CDR1 and CDR2 (germline): LGHDT, YNNKEL (reference sequence). Trimming removed 1 base from V and 6 bases from J; junction bases left unmatched: 5. The CDR3 loop spans 15 amino acids. The CDR3 protein is CASSQGTGSVQPQHF. CDR3 nucleotides: TGTGCCAGCAGCCAAGGGACAGGGTCGGTTCAGCCCCAGCATTTT.

The V and J genes are TRBV6-6 and TRBJ2-2; 10 bases align to TRBD1. J was trimmed by 8 bases and V by 0 bases; bases with no gene match: 6. CDR1 MNHNY and CDR2 SVGAGI come from the germline V gene (reference sequence). The CDR3 extends over 16 amino acids. As DNA, the CDR3 is TGTGCCAGCAGTTACTCGACAGGGGGCCCGGCTGGGGAGCTGTTTTTT. Its translation is CASSYSTGGPAGELFF.

This clone was counted once. The chain carries TRBV7-2 and TRBJ2-5, with 10 nucleotides matching TRBD1. From germline, CDR1 is SGHTA and CDR2 FQGNSA. V was clipped by 8 bases and J by 5 bases; unmatched bases: 5. This CDR3 has 13 residues. Here the CDR3 DNA reads TGTGCCAGCGGGGACAGGGGCTGGGAGACCCAGTACTTC. Encoded protein: CASGDRGWETQYF.

To note about this clone: The junction shows a germline mismatch at one end, possibly a read error. The chain links TRBV7-8 to TRBJ2-1, with TRBD1 matching 7 bases. Per germline, CDR1 SGHVS and CDR2 FQNEAQ. The CDR3 totals 16 residues. In DNA, the CDR3 is TGTGCCAGCAGTTTAGGGTTGGATGACAGGGTTAATGAGCAGTTCTTC. This translates into CASSLGLDDRVNEQFF.

The chain combines TRBV2 with TRBJ2-1; 11 nucleotides align to TRBD2. J was trimmed by 6 bases and V by 8 bases; bases with no gene match: 6. Germline-derived CDR1 and CDR2 are SNHLY and FYNNEI. The CDR3 consists of 14 residues. The CDR3 loop is CASGQTSGANEQFF. CDR3 DNA: TGTGCCAGCGGCCAGACTAGCGGGGCCAATGAGCAGTTCTTC.